This note documents a single T cell receptor (beta chain) sequence. Each CDR3 protein is one row after TCRdb ran MiXCR on the 5' RACE reads. The sample shows about 340,000 distinct CDR3 sequences, over 12% of them seen only once. CDR3 length: 15 amino acids. This sample was included in a study of CD8 T cells in ankylosing spondylitis. The sample consisted of blood, either unsorted or a sorted T cell fraction (not recorded which). This TCR came from a male donor with ankylosing spondylitis or in good health (not recorded which). The genes are TRBV21-1 and TRBJ1-5; the D call TRBD1 from the table was never checked on the DNA. TRBV21-1 is an annotated pseudogene. CDR3 in amino acids: CASSPRAGGNQPQHF. The CDR3 DNA reads as TGTGCCAGCAGCCCCCGAGCAGGGGGCAATCAGCCCCAGCATTTT.